The 8 T cell receptor beta chains listed next were all sequenced from one sample in a study of control samples from healthy donors and cancer patients. Produced via immunoSEQ multiplex PCR; TCRdb's table is partial and in-frame only. This table holds hundreds of thousands of clones, around nine tenths found once. The sequencing sample was made of PBMCs. Receptors were obtained from a man aged 35-49 years with head and neck cancer.

The chain joins TRBV28 to TRBJ2-5; 12 nucleotides match TRBD2. Trimming at V came to 8 bases and at J to 3 bases, leaving 19 bases not matched to a gene. The germline CDR1 and CDR2 sequences are MDHEN and SYDVKM. The CDR3 extends over 19 amino acids. In nucleotides, the CDR3 is TGTGCCAGCGCCCAACGACTAGCGGGGGCCAATTCCGCAAAAGAGACCCAGTACTTC. This codes for CASAQRLAGANSAKETQYF.

The genes are TRBV28 and TRBJ1-5; D call uncertain. Germline CDR1 is MDHEN and CDR2 is SYDVKM. Trimming pared 5 bases from V and 2 bases from J, leaving 19 bases between. The CDR3 contains 17 residues. The chain's CDR3 is CASSPKMTGKRNQPQHF. In DNA form, the CDR3 reads TGTGCCAGCAGTCCAAAAATGACGGGGAAGCGCAATCAGCCCCAGCATTTT.

This clone was counted between two and nine times. The rearrangement uses TRBV5-6 and TRBJ2-5, with TRBD2 matching 9 bases. The CDR3 loop spans 16 amino acids. The V gene end was trimmed by 0 bases and the J gene end by 1 base; junction bases not matched to a gene: 4. Germline CDR1 and CDR2: SGHDT and YYEEEE. CDR3 residues: CASSLAWREGQETQYF. CDR3 DNA: TGTGCCAGCAGCTTGGCATGGCGGGAGGGCCAAGAGACCCAGTACTTC.

The chain links TRBV4-1 to TRBJ1-5, with TRBD1 identical over 7 bases. J lost 7 bases, V lost 1 base, and 4 bases had no gene match. Germline loops: CDR1 MGHRA, CDR2 YSYEKL. The CDR3 totals 14 residues. CDR3: CASSQAQGDQPQHF. The CDR3 DNA follows: TGCGCCAGCAGCCAAGCCCAGGGGGACCAGCCCCAGCATTTT.

This clone was seen a handful of times. The chain has TRBV28 and TRBJ1-5; tentative D call: TRBD1 (5 bases). Trimming pared 6 bases from V and 5 bases from J, leaving 14 bases between. The germline gives CDR1 MDHEN, CDR2 SYDVKM. CDR3 size: 14 residues. The CDR3 loop is CASRGVNGDQPQHF. CDR3 DNA sequence: TGTGCCAGCAGGGGGGTGAACGGAGATCAGCCCCAGCATTTT.

This chain joins TRBV4-3 and TRBJ2-1, with a tentative D call TRBD2 (7 bases). Germline V CDR1 and CDR2: LGHNA, YSLEER. The CDR3 covers 16 residues. V gave up 0 bases and J gave up 2 bases, with 11 bases separating them. This CDR3 is CASSQDGGGAYNEQFF. CDR3 DNA sequence: TGCGCCAGCAGCCAAGATGGAGGGGGGGCCTACAATGAGCAGTTCTTC.

V gene TRBV12-3 or TRBV12-4 combines with J gene TRBJ1-6, with a possible D match to TRBD1 (6 bases). This CDR3 comprises 13 residues. V shed 4 bases and J shed 10 bases, with 11 bases lying between them. CDR3 amino acids: CASSSYRDSPLHF. DNA for the CDR3: TGTGCCAGCAGTTCATACAGGGACTCACCCCTCCACTTT.

V gene TRBV7-9 combines with J gene TRBJ1-1; D may be TRBD1 (6 bases). The germline V and J ends were trimmed by 5 bases and 1 base, with 11 bases remaining between them. CDR1 and CDR2 (germline): SEHNR, FQNEAQ (reference sequence). This CDR3 spans 14 amino acids. The CDR3 coding sequence is TGTGCCAGCAGCCGCTTGACAGGGAACACTGAAGCTTTCTTT. Its protein is CASSRLTGNTEAFF.